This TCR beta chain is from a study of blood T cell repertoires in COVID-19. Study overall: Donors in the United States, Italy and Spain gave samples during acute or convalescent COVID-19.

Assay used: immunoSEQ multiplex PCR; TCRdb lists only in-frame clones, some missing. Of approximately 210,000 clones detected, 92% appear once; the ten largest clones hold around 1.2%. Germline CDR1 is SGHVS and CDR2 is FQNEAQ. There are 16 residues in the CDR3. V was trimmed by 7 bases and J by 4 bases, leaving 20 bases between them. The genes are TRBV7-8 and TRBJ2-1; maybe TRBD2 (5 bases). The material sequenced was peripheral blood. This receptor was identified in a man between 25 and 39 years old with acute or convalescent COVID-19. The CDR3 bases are TGTGCCAGCAAGTGGGCTAGCACCTACAAGTACAATGAGCAGTTCTTC. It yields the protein CASKWASTYKYNEQFF.